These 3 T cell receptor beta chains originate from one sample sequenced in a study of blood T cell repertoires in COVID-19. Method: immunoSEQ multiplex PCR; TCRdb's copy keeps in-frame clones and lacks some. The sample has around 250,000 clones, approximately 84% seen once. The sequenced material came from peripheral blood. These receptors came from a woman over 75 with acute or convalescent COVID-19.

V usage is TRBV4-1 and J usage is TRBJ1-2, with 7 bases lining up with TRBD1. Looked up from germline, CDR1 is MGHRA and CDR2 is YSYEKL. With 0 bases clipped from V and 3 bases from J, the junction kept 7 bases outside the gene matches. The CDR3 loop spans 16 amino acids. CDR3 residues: CASSQDPAGGYYGYTF. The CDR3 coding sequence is TGCGCCAGCAGCCAAGATCCGGCAGGGGGGTACTATGGCTACACCTTC.

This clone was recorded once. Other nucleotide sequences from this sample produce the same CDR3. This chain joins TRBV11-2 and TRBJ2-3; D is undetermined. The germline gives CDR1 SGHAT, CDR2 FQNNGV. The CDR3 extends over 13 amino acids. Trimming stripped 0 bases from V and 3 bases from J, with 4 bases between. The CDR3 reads CASSLDLTDTQYF. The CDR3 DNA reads TGTGCCAGCAGCTTAGATTTAACAGATACGCAGTATTTT.

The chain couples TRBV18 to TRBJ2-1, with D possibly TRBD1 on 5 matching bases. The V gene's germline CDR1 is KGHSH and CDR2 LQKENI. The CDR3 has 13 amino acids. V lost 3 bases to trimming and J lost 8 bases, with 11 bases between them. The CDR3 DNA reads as TGTGCCAGCTCACCCCGACAGACCCATGAGCAGTTCTTC. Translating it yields CASSPRQTHEQFF. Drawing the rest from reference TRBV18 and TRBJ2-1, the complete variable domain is NAGVMQNPRHLVRRRGQEARLRCSPMKGHSHVYWYRQLPEEGLKFMVYLQKENIIDESGMPKERFSAEFPKEGPSILRIQQVVRGDSAAYFCASSPRQTHEQFFGPGTRLTVL.